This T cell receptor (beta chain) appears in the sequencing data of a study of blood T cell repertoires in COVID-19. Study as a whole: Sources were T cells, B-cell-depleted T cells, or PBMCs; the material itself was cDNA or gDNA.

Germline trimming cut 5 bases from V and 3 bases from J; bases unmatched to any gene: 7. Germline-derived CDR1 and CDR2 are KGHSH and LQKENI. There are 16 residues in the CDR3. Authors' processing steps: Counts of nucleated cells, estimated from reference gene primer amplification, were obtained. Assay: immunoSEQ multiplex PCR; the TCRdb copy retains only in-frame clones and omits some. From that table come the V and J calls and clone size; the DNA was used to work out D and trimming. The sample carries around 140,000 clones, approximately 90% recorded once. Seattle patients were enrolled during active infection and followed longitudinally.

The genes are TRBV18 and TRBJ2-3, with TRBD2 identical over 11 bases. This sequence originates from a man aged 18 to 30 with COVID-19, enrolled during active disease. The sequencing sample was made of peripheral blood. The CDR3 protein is CASSKTSGMGTDTQYF. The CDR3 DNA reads TGTGCCAGCTCAAAGACTAGCGGGATGGGGACAGATACGCAGTATTTT. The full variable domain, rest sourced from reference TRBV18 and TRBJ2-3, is NAGVMQNPRHLVRRRGQEARLRCSPMKGHSHVYWYRQLPEEGLKFMVYLQKENIIDESGMPKERFSAEFPKEGPSILRIQQVVRGDSAAYFCASSKTSGMGTDTQYFGPGTRLTVL.